The 27 T cell receptor beta chains listed next were all sequenced from one sample in a study of identical twins. TCRdb fed the 5' RACE reads into MiXCR, producing one record per CDR3 protein. The sample consists of around 490,000 distinct CDR3 sequences, about 13% of them appearing once. The data also belong to a second study, concerning yellow fever vaccine responses in identical twins.

Sequencing was done on a sample of CD4+ T cells sorted from blood. All receptors derive from a woman aged 18-30 years in good health.

This clonotype has only a few counts. The J gene is TRBJ2-3, the V gene TRBV6-1; 9 bases line up with TRBD2. V shed 0 bases, J shed 6 bases, and the junction held 13 bases outside the gene matches. CDR3 length: 18 residues. CDR1 and CDR2 from the germline V gene are MNHNS and SASEGT. This CDR3 is CASSEALRSGRSEDTQYF. In DNA, the CDR3 is TGTGCCAGCAGTGAAGCGCTAAGGAGCGGGAGGTCTGAGGATACGCAGTATTTT.

This clonotype was seen a handful of times. This sequence joins TRBV5-1 and TRBJ2-1; 11 nucleotides line up with TRBD2. The CDR3 runs 18 residues. The germline V gene encodes CDR1 SGHRS and CDR2 YFSETQ. V gave up 1 base and J gave up 12 bases; unmatched junction bases: 18. This CDR3 reads CASSLQTSGSPTQIPQFF. Written as DNA, the CDR3 is TGCGCCAGCAGCTTGCAAACTAGCGGGAGCCCCACCCAGATTCCGCAGTTCTTC.

This chain links TRBV30 with TRBJ1-1; D is ambiguous. V was shortened by 5 bases and J by 7 bases, with 14 bases between the two germline ends. CDR1 is GTSNPN, CDR2 SVGIG, per germline (reference sequence). This CDR3 has 12 amino acids. The CDR3 DNA sequence: TGTGCCTGGGCGGGGAACTCCTTTGAAGCTTTCTTT. It translates to CAWAGNSFEAFF.

This clonotype was recorded a few times. The rearrangement links TRBV20-1 to TRBJ2-1; D uncertain. V lost 7 bases to trimming and J lost 8 bases, with 12 bases between them. The CDR3 sequence is 11 residues long. Germline V gives CDR1 DFQATT, CDR2 SNEGSKA (reference sequence). The CDR3 loop is CSDGSLDEQFF. Here the CDR3 DNA reads TGCAGTGATGGGTCGCTCGATGAGCAGTTCTTC.

The sample holds a few counts of this clonotype. The V call is TRBV20-1, the J call TRBJ2-1; possible D gene TRBD2, 5 bases. The length of the CDR3 is 13 residues. Trimming removed 5 bases at V and 7 bases at J, with 15 bases between. Germline V CDR1 and CDR2: DFQATT, SNEGSKA (reference sequence). The CDR3 nucleotides are TGCAGTGCTGTCCCGGGATCGAAAAATGAGCAGTTCTTC. It codes for CSAVPGSKNEQFF.

This clonotype has a count of ten or more. The V and J genes are TRBV5-1 and TRBJ2-5, with 8 bases fitting TRBD2. This CDR3 spans 16 amino acids. Trimming took 1 base from V and 4 from J; bases not matched to a gene: 9. Germline-derived CDR1 and CDR2 are SGHRS and YFSETQ. DNA for the CDR3: TGCGCCAGCAGCTTGATTGGTAGCGGGGAAACAGAGACCCAGTACTTC. Amino acid sequence: CASSLIGSGETETQYF.

This clonotype appeared many times. The rearrangement links TRBV29-1 to TRBJ2-1; D is uncertain. From germline, CDR1 is SQVTM and CDR2 ANQGSEA. The germline V and J ends were trimmed by 7 bases and 7 bases, with 20 bases remaining between them. CDR3 length: 14 amino acids. The CDR3 reads CSGQILNGLNEQFF. The CDR3 nucleotides read TGCAGCGGTCAAATCCTGAATGGGCTTAATGAGCAGTTCTTC.

This clonotype was detected a few times. The CDR3 nucleotides read TGTGCCAGCAGCTTATTCAGGACAGCGGAGTACGAGCAGTACTTC. Encoded protein: CASSLFRTAEYEQYF. This chain links TRBV7-2 with TRBJ2-7, with D perhaps matching TRBD1 (6 bases). The germline V gene has CDR1 SGHTA and CDR2 FQGNSA. Trimming took off 2 bases at V and 4 bases at J, with 15 bases between the two ends. The CDR3 loop spans 15 amino acids. The entire variable domain, with the rest obtained from reference TRBV7-2 and TRBJ2-7, is as follows: GAGVSQSPSNKVTEKGKDVELRCDPISGHTALYWYRQSLGQGLEFLIYFQGNSAPDKSGLPSDRFSAERTGGSVSTLTIQRTQQEDSAVYLCASSLFRTAEYEQYFGPGTRLTVT.

The rearrangement joins TRBV18 to TRBJ2-7, with 8 bases that match TRBD2. The CDR3 extends over 14 amino acids. CDR1 is KGHSH, CDR2 LQKENI, per germline. The J segment lost 5 bases and the V segment lost 4 bases, leaving 7 bases of the junction unmatched. The CDR3 protein is CASSLKRERNEQYF. The CDR3 coding sequence is TGTGCCAGCTCACTGAAGCGGGAGAGGAACGAGCAGTACTTC.

The CDR3 nucleotides are TGTGCCATCAGCAACCCTTCCGATACGCAGTATTTT. It codes for CAISNPSDTQYF. The V call is TRBV10-3, the J call TRBJ2-3; D is unresolved. The germline V gene has CDR1 ENHRY and CDR2 SYGVKD. The CDR3 has 12 amino acids. Deletions cut 6 bases from V and 6 bases from J, with 10 bases between.

The chain has TRBV11-2 and TRBJ2-7; 8 positions agree with TRBD1. The CDR3 extends over 15 amino acids. Per the germline V gene, CDR1 is SGHAT and CDR2 is FQNNGV. V lost 3 bases, J lost 10 bases, and 14 bases stayed unmatched. The CDR3 bases are TGTGCCAGCAGCTTCCCGGGACAGGCTCTACGAGGACAGTACTTC. This encodes CASSFPGQALRGQYF. The full variable domain, rest sourced from reference TRBV11-2 and TRBJ2-7, is EAGVAQSPRYKIIEKRQSVAFWCNPISGHATLYWYQQILGQGPKLLIQFQNNGVVDDSQLPKDRFSAERLKGVDSTLKIQPAKLEDSAVYLCASSFPGQALRGQYFGPGTRLTVT.

This clonotype was counted ten times or more. The chain carries TRBV5-1 and TRBJ2-4, with a weak D call TRBD2 (6 bases). CDR1 and CDR2 from the germline V gene are SGHRS and YFSETQ. CDR3 length: 17 residues. Trimming shortened V by 0 bases and J by 5 bases, and 18 bases separated the two germline ends. The DNA of the CDR3 is TGCGCCAGCAGCTTGGCCCCGACCGTTACGGGAGAAAACATTCAGTACTTC. This sequence encodes CASSLAPTVTGENIQYF.

V is TRBV4-3 and J is TRBJ1-4; TRBD1 matches 9 bases. Trimming removed 0 bases from V and 2 bases from J; junction bases left unmatched: 1. From germline, CDR1 is LGHNA and CDR2 YSLEER. This CDR3 region has 16 residues. For the CDR3, the DNA is TGCGCCAGCAGCCAAGAGGGGACAGGGACTAATGAAAAACTGTTTTTT. Translating gives CASSQEGTGTNEKLFF.

This chain's CDR3 is CASRGTARGNQPQHF. Here the CDR3 DNA reads TGTGCCAGCAGGGGGACGGCTCGGGGGAATCAGCCCCAGCATTTT. The chain couples TRBV2 to TRBJ1-5; a weak D match, TRBD1 (5 bases). Deletions cut 6 bases from V and 4 bases from J, with 16 bases between. Germline CDR1 and CDR2: SNHLY and FYNNEI. The CDR3 sequence is 15 residues long. The full variable domain, completed using reference TRBV2 and TRBJ1-5, is EPEVTQTPSHQVTQMGQEVILRCVPISNHLYFYWYRQILGQKVEFLVSFYNNEISEKSEIFDDQFSVERPDGSNFTLKIRSTKLEDSAMYFCASRGTARGNQPQHFGDGTRLSIL.

J is TRBJ2-5 and V is TRBV7-9; D may be TRBD1 (6 bases). This CDR3 contains 15 residues. In germline, CDR1 is SEHNR, CDR2 FQNEAQ (reference sequence). Trimming left V 5 bases short and J 4 bases short, with 17 bases between. The CDR3 sequence is CASSLPGGGTETQYF. The DNA for the CDR3 is TGTGCCAGCAGCCTCCCGGGTGGGGGCACAGAGACCCAGTACTTC.

The DNA for the CDR3 is TGTGCCAGCAGCTTAGCGGGTATGGCCCCCTACAATGAGCAGTTCTTC. Its protein is CASSLAGMAPYNEQFF. This sequence joins TRBV11-2 and TRBJ2-1; D gene uncertain. The CDR3 is 16 residues long. The ends were cut back, 1 base at V and 2 bases at J, with 12 bases in the middle. Germline V gene data show CDR1 as SGHAT and CDR2 as FQNNGV.

This clonotype was counted many times. The rearrangement joins TRBV5-1 to TRBJ2-4, with 9 bases matching TRBD2. The CDR3 totals 16 residues. Unmatched junction bases numbered 15, after V lost 4 bases and J lost 10 bases. Per germline, CDR1 SGHRS and CDR2 YFSETQ. CDR3 loop: CASSQLSGSSLQIQYF. CDR3 sequence (DNA): TGCGCCAGCAGCCAGCTTAGCGGGAGTTCTCTTCAGATTCAGTACTTC. Looking up the rest from reference TRBV5-1 and TRBJ2-4 gives the full variable domain: KAGVTQTPRYLIKTRGQQVTLSCSPISGHRSVSWYQQTPGQGLQFLFEYFSETQRNKGNFPGRFSGRQFSNSRSEMNVSTLELGDSALYLCASSQLSGSSLQIQYFGAGTRLSVL.

This clonotype was counted ten times or more. This sequence joins TRBV5-1 and TRBJ2-1, with TRBD1 matching over 7 bases. V shed 4 bases, J shed 4 bases, and the junction held 8 bases outside the gene matches. The CDR3 sequence is 15 residues long. The germline V gene has CDR1 SGHRS and CDR2 YFSETQ. In DNA, the CDR3 is TGCGCCAGCAGCACCGAAGGGGGCCCTTACAATGAGCAGTTCTTC. The encoded protein is CASSTEGGPYNEQFF.

The chain uses TRBV3-1 and TRBJ2-1; D call uncertain. The CDR3 sequence is 16 residues long. Germline-derived CDR1 and CDR2 are LGHDT and YNNKEL (reference sequence). V was trimmed by 2 bases and J by 5 bases, leaving 16 bases between them. This CDR3 is CASSQTKRPLNNEQFF. The CDR3 coding sequence is TGTGCCAGCAGCCAAACCAAAAGGCCTCTAAACAATGAGCAGTTCTTC.

V and J are TRBV20-1 and TRBJ2-5, with TRBD2 matching 11 bases. The germline gives CDR1 DFQATT, CDR2 SNEGSKA (reference sequence). Losses at the gene ends were 0 bases for V and 1 base for J; bases not matched to a gene: 7. The CDR3 covers 17 residues. Written as DNA, the CDR3 is TGCAGTGCTAGAGATGCAACTAGCGGGAGATTCCAAGAGACCCAGTACTTC. This sequence encodes CSARDATSGRFQETQYF.

This clonotype was seen a few times. The chain is built from TRBV6-1 and TRBJ2-1; 10 nucleotides line up with TRBD2. Losses at the gene ends were 1 base for V and 9 bases for J; bases not matched to a gene: 9. The CDR3 consists of 16 residues. Germline V lookup: CDR1 MNHNS, CDR2 SASEGT. CDR3 in amino acids: CASSEVPSGSVGEQFF. The DNA for the CDR3 is TGTGCCAGCAGTGAAGTGCCTAGCGGGAGTGTCGGTGAGCAGTTCTTC.

The rearrangement joins TRBV27 to TRBJ2-7, with D maybe TRBD2 (5 bases). The CDR3 loop spans 16 amino acids. Germline V gene lookup returns CDR1 MNHEY and CDR2 SMNVEV (reference sequence). Trimming took off 3 bases at V and 3 bases at J, with 18 bases between the two ends. CDR3 amino acids: CASSFSGITQGYEQYF. Written as DNA, the CDR3 is TGTGCCAGCAGTTTTTCCGGGATTACCCAAGGCTACGAGCAGTACTTC.

This clonotype was detected only a few times. The chain is built from TRBV11-2 and TRBJ2-2; 8 bases line up with TRBD2. CDR3 size: 14 residues. Trimming cost V 3 bases and J 6 bases; bases outside gene matches: 3. CDR1 SGHAT and CDR2 FQNNGV come from the germline V gene. The CDR3, as DNA: TGTGCCAGCAGCTTGGGGACTAGATCCGGGGAGCTGTTTTTT. This codes for CASSLGTRSGELFF.

Many counts were recorded for this clonotype. This sequence joins TRBV2 and TRBJ2-1, with 7 bases fitting TRBD1. CDR1 and CDR2 (germline): SNHLY, FYNNEI. The CDR3 consists of 17 residues. V lost 8 bases and J lost 9; bases outside the gene matches: 22. The CDR3 here is CASSSGSPGQRGGEQFF. CDR3 bases: TGTGCCAGCTCCTCTGGGTCACCGGGACAGAGAGGAGGTGAGCAGTTCTTC.

This clonotype has ten or more counts. The chain recombines TRBV7-2 with TRBJ2-1; D ambiguous. CDR1 and CDR2 (germline): SGHTA, FQGNSA. V was trimmed by 6 bases and J by 4 bases, leaving 10 bases between them. The CDR3 has 13 amino acids. The CDR3 loop is CASSFGRYNEQFF. CDR3 sequence (DNA): TGTGCCAGCAGTTTCGGACGATACAATGAGCAGTTCTTC.

The chain carries TRBV4-1 and TRBJ2-7; D may match TRBD1 or TRBD2 (5 bases each). This CDR3 has 11 amino acids. Germline CDR1 and CDR2: MGHRA and YSYEKL. V was shortened by 11 bases and J by 6 bases, with 14 bases between the two germline ends. CDR3 loop: CACDGGCEQYF. The CDR3 DNA reads as TGCGCCTGTGATGGGGGATGCGAGCAGTACTTC.

V is TRBV27 and J is TRBJ2-4; 8 bases align to TRBD2. Germline CDR1 MNHEY, CDR2 SMNVEV (reference sequence). J was trimmed by 0 bases and V by 5 bases; bases with no gene match: 9. This CDR3 has 17 amino acids. The chain's CDR3 is CASSPSSGWKAKNIQYF. The CDR3 nucleotides are TGTGCCAGCAGTCCCTCTAGCGGGTGGAAAGCCAAAAACATTCAGTACTTC.